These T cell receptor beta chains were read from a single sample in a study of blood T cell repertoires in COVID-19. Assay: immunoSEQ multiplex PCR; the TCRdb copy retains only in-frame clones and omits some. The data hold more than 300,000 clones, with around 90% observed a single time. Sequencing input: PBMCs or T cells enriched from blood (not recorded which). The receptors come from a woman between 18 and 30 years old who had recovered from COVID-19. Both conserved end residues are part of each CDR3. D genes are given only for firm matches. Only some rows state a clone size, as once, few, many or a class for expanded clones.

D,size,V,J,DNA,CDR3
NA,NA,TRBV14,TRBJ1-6,TGTGCCACCAGAGAGGATTCCTATAATTCACCCCTCCACTTT,CATREDSYNSPLHF
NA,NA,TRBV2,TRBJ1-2,TGTGCCAGCAGGGCCGGGACATTCTCTAACTATGGCTACACCTTC,CASRAGTFSNYGYTF
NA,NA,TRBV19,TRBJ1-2,TGTGCCAGTACGTCGGAATTGGGGCAGGGATACTATGGCTACACCTTC,CASTSELGQGYYGYTF
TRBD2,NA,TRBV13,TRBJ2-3,TGTGCCAGCAGCTTATACAGGACTAGCGGGGAGGGGGGAGATACGCAGTATTTT,CASSLYRTSGEGGDTQYF
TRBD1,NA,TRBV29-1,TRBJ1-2,TGCAGCGTGACATGGACAGGGAGAGATGGCTACACCTTC,CSVTWTGRDGYTF
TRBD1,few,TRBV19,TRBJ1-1,TGTGCCAGTATCCAGACAGGGGGCCTCACTGAAGCTTTCTTT,CASIQTGGLTEAFF
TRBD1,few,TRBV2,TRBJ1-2,TGTGCCAGCAGTATACAGGGGCCCTATGGCTACACCTTC,CASSIQGPYGYTF
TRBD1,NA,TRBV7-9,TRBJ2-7,TGTGCCAGCAGCTTGGGACAGGGGTACCACGAGCAGTACTTC,CASSLGQGYHEQYF
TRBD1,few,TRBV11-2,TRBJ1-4,TGTGCCAGCAGCTCTCGCTTGGGACAGGGGGCGGCTAATGAAAAACTGTTTTTT,CASSSRLGQGAANEKLFF
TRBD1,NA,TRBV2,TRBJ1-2,TGTGCCAGCAGGCAGGGGGGTAAGGGGTCTATGAGCTACACCTTC,CASRQGGKGSMSYTF